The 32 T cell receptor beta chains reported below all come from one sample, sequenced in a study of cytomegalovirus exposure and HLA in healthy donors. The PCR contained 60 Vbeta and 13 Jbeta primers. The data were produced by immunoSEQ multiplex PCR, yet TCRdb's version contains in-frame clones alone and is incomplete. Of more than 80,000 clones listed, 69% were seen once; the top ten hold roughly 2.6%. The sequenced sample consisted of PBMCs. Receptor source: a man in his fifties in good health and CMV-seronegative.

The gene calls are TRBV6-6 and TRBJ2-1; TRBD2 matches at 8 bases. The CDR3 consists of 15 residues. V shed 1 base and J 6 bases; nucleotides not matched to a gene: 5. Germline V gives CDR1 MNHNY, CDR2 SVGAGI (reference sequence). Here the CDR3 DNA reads TGTGCCAGCAGTTACTTCTCGGGGGGGAGCAATGAGCAGTTCTTC. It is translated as CASSYFSGGSNEQFF.

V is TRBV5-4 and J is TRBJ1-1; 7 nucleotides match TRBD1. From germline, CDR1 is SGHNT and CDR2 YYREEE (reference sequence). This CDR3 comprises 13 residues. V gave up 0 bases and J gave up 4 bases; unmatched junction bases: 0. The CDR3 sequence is CASSLDRGTEAFF. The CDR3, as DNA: TGTGCCAGCAGCTTGGACAGGGGCACTGAAGCTTTCTTT.

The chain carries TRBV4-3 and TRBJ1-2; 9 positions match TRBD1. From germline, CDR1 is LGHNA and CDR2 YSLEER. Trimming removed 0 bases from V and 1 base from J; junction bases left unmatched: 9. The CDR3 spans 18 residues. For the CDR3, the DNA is TGCGCCAGCAGCCAAGAGGTTAACAGGGGGCTCGATAACTATGGCTACACCTTC. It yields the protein CASSQEVNRGLDNYGYTF.

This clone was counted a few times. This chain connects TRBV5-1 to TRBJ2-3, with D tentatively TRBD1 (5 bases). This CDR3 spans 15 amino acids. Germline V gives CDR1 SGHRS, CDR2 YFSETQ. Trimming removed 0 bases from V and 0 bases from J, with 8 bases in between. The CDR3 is CASSLGSGSTDTQYF. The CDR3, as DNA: TGCGCCAGCAGCTTGGGATCAGGGAGCACAGATACGCAGTATTTT.

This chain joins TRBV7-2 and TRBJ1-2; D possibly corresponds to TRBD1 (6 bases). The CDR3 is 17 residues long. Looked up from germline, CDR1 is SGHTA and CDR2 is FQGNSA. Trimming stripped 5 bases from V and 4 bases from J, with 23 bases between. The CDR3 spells CASSRGFSGGSSYGYTF. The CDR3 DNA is TGTGCCAGCAGCCGTGGTTTTTCTGGGGGCTCCAGCTATGGCTACACCTTC.

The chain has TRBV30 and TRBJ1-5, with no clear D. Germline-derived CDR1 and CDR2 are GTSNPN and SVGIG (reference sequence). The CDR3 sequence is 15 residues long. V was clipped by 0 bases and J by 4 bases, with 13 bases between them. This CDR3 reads CAWSVPGFYNQPQHF. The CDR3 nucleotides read TGTGCCTGGAGTGTACCGGGGTTCTATAATCAGCCCCAGCATTTT.

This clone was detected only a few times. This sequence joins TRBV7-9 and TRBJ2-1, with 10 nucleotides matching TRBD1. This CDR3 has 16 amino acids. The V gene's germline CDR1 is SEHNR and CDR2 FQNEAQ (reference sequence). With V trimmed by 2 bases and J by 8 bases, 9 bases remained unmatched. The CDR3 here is CASSLLPRTGGHEQFF. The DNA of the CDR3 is TGTGCCAGCAGCTTACTCCCTAGGACAGGGGGGCATGAGCAGTTCTTC. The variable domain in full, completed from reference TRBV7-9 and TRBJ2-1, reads DTGVSQNPRHKITKRGQNVTFRCDPISEHNRLYWYRQTLGQGPEFLTYFQNEAQLEKSRLLSDRFSAERPKGSFSTLEIQRTEQGDSAMYLCASSLLPRTGGHEQFFGPGTRLTVL.

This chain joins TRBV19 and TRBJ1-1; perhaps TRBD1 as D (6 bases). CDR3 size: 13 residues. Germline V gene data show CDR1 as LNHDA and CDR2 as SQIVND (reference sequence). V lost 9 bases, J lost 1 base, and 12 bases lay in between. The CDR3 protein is CASTGQGNTEAFF. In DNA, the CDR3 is TGTGCCAGCACAGGGCAAGGGAACACTGAAGCTTTCTTT.

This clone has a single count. In nucleotides, the CDR3 is TGTGCCAGCAGCCGCCAGGGCCTTGACTACGAGCAGTACTTC. Translated, it gives CASSRQGLDYEQYF. V is TRBV7-2 and J is TRBJ2-7; TRBD1 is a possible D gene (5 bases). This CDR3 region has 14 residues. Germline V gene sequence: CDR1 SGHTA, CDR2 FQGNSA. V lost 5 bases, J lost 3 bases, and 14 bases lay in between.

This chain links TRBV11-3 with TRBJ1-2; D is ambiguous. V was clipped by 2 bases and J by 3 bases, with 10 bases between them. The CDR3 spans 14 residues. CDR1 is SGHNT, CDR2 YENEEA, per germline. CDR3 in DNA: TGTGCCAGCAGCTTAACGGGGAGCGACTATGGCTACACCTTC. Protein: CASSLTGSDYGYTF.

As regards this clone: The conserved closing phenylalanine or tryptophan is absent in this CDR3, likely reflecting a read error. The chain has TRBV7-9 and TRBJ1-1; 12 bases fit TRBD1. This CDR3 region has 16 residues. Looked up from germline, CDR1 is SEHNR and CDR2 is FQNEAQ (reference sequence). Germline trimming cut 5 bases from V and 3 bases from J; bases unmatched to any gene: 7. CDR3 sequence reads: CASSVGQGALDTEAFV. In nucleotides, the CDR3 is TGTGCCAGCAGCGTGGGACAGGGGGCCTTAGACACTGAAGCTTTCGTT.

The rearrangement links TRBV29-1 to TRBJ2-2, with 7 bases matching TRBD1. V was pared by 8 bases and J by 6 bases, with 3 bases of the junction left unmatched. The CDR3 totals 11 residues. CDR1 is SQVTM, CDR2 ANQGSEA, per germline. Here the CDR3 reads CSIQGPGELFF. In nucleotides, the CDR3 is TGCAGCATACAGGGGCCCGGGGAGCTGTTTTTT.

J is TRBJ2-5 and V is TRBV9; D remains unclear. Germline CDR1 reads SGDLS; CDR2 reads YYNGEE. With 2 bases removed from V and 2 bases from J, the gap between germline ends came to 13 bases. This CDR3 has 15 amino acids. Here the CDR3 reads CASSVIPQVQETQYF. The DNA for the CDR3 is TGTGCCAGCAGCGTTATCCCCCAGGTTCAAGAGACCCAGTACTTC.

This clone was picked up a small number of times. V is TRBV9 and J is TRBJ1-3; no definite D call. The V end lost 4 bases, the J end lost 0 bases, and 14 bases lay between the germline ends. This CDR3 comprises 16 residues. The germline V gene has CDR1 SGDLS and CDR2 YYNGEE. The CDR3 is CASSRSAESSGNTIYF. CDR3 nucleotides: TGTGCCAGCAGCAGATCGGCGGAGAGCTCTGGAAACACCATATATTTT.

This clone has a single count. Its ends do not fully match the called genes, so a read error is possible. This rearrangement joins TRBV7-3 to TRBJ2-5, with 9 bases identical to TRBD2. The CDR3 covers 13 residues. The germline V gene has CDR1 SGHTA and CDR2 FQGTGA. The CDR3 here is CASSITAASGVNF. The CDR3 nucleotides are TGTGCCAGCAGCATAACGGCGGCTAGCGGGGTAAACTTC.

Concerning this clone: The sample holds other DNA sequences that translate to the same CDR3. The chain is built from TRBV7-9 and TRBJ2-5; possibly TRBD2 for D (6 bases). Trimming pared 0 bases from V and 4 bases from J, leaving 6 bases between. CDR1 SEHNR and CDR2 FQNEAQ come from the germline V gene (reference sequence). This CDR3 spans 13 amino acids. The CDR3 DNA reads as TGTGCCAGCAGCTTAGCGGGAGGAGAGACCCAGTACTTC. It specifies CASSLAGGETQYF.

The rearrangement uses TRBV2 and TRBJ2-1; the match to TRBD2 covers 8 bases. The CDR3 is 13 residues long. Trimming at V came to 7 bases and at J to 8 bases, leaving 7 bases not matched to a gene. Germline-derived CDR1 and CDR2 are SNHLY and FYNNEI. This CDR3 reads CASILREAYEQFF. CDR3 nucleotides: TGTGCCAGCATTTTGCGGGAGGCATATGAGCAGTTCTTC.

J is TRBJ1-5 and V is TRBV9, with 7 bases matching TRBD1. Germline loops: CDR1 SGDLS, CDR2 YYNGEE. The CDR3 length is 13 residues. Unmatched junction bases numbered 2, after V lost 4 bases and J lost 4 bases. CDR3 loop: CASSQGDNQPQHF. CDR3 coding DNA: TGTGCCAGCAGCCAGGGGGATAATCAGCCCCAGCATTTT.

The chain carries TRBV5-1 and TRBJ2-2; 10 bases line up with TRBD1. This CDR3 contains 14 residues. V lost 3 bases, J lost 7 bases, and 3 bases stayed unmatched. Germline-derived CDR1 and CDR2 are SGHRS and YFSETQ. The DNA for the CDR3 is TGCGCCAGCAGCTCGGGACAGGGGATCGGGGAGCTGTTTTTT. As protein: CASSSGQGIGELFF.

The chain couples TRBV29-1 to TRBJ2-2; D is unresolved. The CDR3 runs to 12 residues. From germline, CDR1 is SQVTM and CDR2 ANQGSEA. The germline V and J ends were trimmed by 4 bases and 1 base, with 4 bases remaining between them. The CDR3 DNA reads TGCAGCGTTGTTAGGAACACCGGGGAGCTGTTTTTT. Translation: CSVVRNTGELFF.

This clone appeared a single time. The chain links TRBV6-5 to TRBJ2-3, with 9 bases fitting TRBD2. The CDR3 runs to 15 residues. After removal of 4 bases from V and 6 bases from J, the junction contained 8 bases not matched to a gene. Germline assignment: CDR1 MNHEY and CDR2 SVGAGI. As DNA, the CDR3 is TGTGCCAGCAGTTCCCCGGCGGGGGGGCGGGATACGCAGTATTTT. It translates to CASSSPAGGRDTQYF.

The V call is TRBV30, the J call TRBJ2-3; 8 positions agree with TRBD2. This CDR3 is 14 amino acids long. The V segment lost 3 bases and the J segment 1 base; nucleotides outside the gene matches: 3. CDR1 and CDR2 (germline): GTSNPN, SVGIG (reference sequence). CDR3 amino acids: CAWSPSGRTDTQYF. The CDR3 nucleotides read TGTGCCTGGAGCCCTAGCGGGCGCACAGATACGCAGTATTTT.

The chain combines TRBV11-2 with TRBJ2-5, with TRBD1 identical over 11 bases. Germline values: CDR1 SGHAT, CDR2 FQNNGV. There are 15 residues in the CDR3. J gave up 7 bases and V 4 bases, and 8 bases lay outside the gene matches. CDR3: CASSSGQGAPGTQYF. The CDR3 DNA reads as TGTGCCAGCAGCTCTGGACAGGGGGCGCCTGGGACCCAGTACTTC.

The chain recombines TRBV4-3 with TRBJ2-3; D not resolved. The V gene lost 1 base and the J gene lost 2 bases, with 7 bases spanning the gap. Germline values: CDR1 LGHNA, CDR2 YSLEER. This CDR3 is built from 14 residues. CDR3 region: CASSQGQYTDTQYF. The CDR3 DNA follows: TGCGCCAGCAGCCAAGGGCAGTACACAGATACGCAGTATTTT.

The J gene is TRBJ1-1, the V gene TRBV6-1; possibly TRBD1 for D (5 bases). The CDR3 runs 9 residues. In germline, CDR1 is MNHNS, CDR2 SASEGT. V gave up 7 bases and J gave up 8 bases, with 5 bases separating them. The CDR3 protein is CASTGEAFF. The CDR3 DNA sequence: TGTGCCAGCACAGGGGAAGCTTTCTTT.

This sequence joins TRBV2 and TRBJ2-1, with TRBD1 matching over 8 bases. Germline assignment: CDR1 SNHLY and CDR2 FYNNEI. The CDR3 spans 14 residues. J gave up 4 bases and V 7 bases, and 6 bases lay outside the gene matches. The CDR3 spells CASNTGTGYNEQFF. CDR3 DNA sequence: TGTGCCAGCAATACCGGGACAGGATACAATGAGCAGTTCTTC.

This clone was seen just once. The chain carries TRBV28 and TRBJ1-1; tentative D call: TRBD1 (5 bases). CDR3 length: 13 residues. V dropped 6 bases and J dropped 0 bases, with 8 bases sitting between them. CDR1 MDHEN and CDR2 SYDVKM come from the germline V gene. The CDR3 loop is CASSRQLNTEAFF. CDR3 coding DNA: TGTGCCAGCAGCCGACAGCTGAACACTGAAGCTTTCTTT.

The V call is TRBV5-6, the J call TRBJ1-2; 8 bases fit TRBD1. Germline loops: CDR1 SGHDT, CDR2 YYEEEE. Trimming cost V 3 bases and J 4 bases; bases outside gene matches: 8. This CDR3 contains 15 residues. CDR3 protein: CASSYTGGRGYGYTF. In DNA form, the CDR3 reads TGTGCCAGCAGCTATACAGGGGGGCGAGGCTATGGCTACACCTTC. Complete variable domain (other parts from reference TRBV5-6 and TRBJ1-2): DAGVTQSPTHLIKTRGQQVTLRCSPKSGHDTVSWYQQALGQGPQFIFQYYEEEERQRGNFPDRFSGHQFPNYSSELNVNALLLGDSALYLCASSYTGGRGYGYTFGSGTRLTVV.

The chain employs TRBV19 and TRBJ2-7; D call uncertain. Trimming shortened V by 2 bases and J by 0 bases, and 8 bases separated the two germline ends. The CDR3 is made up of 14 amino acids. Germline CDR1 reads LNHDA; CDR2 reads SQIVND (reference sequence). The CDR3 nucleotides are TGTGCCAGTAGTATAACCTGGAGCTCCTACGAGCAGTACGTC. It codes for CASSITWSSYEQYV.

CDR3: CASTILQTQYF. The DNA of the CDR3 is TGTGCCAGCACCATACTACAGACCCAGTACTTC. The chain is built from TRBV7-9 and TRBJ2-5, with unresolved D. The V end was cut by 7 bases, the J end by 6 bases, with 9 bases between. The CDR3 has 11 amino acids. Germline V gene sequence: CDR1 SEHNR, CDR2 FQNEAQ (reference sequence).

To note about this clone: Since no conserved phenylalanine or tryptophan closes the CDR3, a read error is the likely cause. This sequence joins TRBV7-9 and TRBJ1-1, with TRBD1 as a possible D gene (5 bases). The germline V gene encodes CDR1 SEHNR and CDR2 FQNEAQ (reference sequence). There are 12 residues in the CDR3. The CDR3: CASSLDRPEAFV. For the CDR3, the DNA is TGTGCAAGCAGCTTAGACAGACCTGAAGCTTTCGTT.

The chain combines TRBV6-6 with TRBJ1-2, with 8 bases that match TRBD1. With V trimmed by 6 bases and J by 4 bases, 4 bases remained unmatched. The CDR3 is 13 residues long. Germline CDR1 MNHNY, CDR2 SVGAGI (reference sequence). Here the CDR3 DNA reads TGTGCCAGCAGCCCAGGGGGCAGCTATGGCTACACCTTC. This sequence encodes CASSPGGSYGYTF.